Given below is one TCR beta chain in context. The antigen is unknown. This table comes from immunoSEQ multiplex PCR, and its TCRdb copy is limited to in-frame clones, with some not included. The sample shows approximately 120,000 clones, about nine tenths of them seen only once. This sample was included in a study of T cell responses to AZD1222 COVID-19 vaccine. Study-level background: Analyses pooled second doses at about 4 or about 12 weeks. Notes on the study in general: CD4 TCRs associated with vaccination spanned spike, dominating at 160-218 and 743-854. Baseline testing showed seropositivity in only a handful of AZD1222 recipients. The donor group comprised mostly white British people and more females; the analysis possibly underestimated clonal diversity.

The CDR3 totals 13 residues. The V gene's germline CDR1 is SGHTA and CDR2 FQGNSA. The junction had 6 bases not matched to a gene; V was cut back by 5 bases and J by 6 bases. The specimen comprised peripheral blood, sampled on day 0 of AZD1222 vaccination. This sequence originates from an adult in good health. The gene calls are TRBV7-2 and TRBJ1-2, with TRBD1 identical over 7 bases. CDR3 amino acids: CASSLDRANGYTF. Written as DNA, the CDR3 is TGTGCCAGCAGCCTTGACAGGGCGAATGGCTACACCTTC.